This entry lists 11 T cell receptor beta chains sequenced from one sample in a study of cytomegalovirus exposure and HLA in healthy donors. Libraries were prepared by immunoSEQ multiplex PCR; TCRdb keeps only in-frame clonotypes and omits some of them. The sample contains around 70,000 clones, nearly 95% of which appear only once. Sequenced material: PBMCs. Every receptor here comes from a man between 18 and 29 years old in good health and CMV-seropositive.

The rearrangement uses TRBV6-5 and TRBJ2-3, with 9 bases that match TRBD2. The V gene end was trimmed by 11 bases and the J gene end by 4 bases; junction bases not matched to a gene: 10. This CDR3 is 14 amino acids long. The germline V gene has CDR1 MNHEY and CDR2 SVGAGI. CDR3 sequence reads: CAAQGGRAPDTQYF. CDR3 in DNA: TGTGCCGCCCAGGGCGGGAGGGCCCCAGATACGCAGTATTTT.

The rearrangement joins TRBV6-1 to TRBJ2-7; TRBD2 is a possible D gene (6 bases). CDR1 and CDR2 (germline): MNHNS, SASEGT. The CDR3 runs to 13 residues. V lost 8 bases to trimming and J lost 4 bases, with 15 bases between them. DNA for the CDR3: TGTGCCAGCCCGGAGGGCCCAGCATACGAGCAGTACTTC. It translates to CASPEGPAYEQYF.

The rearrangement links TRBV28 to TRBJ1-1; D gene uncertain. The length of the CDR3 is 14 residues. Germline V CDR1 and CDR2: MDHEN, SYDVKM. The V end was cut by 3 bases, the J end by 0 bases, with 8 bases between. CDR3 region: CASSLMGLNTEAFF. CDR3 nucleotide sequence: TGTGCCAGCAGTTTGATGGGCCTGAACACTGAAGCTTTCTTT.

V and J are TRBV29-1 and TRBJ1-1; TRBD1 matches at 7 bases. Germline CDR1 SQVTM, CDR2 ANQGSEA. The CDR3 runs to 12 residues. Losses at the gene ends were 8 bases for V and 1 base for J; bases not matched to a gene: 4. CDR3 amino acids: CSIGQENTEAFF. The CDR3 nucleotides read TGCAGCATCGGACAGGAGAACACTGAAGCTTTCTTT.

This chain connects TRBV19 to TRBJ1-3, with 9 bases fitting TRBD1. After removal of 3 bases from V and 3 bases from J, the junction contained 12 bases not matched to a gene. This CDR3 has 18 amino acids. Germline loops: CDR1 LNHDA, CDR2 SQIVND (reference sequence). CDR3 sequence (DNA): TGTGCCAGTAGTATCCCCCCGTACAGGGGGCCTGATGGAAACACCATATATTTT. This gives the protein CASSIPPYRGPDGNTIYF. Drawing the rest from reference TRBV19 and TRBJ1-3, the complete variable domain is DGGITQSPKYLFRKEGQNVTLSCEQNLNHDAMYWYRQDPGQGLRLIYYSQIVNDFQKGDIAEGYSVSREKKESFPLTVTSAQKNPTAFYLCASSIPPYRGPDGNTIYFGEGSWLTVV.

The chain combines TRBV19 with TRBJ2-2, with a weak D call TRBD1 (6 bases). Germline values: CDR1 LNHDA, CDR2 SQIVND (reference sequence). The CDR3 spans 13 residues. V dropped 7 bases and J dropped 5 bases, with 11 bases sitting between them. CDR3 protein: CASNGGRTGELFF. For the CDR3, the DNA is TGTGCCAGTAATGGGGGCCGGACCGGGGAGCTGTTTTTT.

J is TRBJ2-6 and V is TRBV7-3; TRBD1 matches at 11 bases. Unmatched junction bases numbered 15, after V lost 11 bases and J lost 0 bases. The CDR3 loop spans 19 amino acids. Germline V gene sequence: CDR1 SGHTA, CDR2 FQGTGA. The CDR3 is CASGLGRDRGNSGANVLTF. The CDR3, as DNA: TGTGCCTCAGGCTTGGGTCGGGACAGGGGGAACTCTGGGGCCAACGTCCTGACTTTC.

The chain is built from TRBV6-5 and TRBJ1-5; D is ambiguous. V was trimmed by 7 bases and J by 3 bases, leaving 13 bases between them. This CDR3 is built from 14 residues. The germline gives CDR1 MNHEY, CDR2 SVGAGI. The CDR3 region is CASTSGGSNQPQHF. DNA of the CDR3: TGTGCCAGCACCTCTGGCGGCTCCAATCAGCCCCAGCATTTT.

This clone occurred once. For the CDR3, the DNA is TGTGCCATCAGTTTCGGACTGAACGAGCAGTACTTC. Residues: CAISFGLNEQYF. The chain is built from TRBV10-3 and TRBJ2-7; D possibly corresponds to TRBD2 (5 bases). V dropped 5 bases and J dropped 5 bases, with 10 bases sitting between them. The CDR3 consists of 12 residues. Germline CDR1 ENHRY, CDR2 SYGVKD.

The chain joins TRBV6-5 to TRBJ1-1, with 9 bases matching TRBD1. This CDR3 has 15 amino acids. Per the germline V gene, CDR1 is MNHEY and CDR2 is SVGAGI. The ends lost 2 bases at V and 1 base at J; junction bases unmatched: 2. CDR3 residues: CASSYGQGWNTEAFF. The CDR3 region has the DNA TGTGCCAGCAGTTACGGACAGGGGTGGAACACTGAAGCTTTCTTT.

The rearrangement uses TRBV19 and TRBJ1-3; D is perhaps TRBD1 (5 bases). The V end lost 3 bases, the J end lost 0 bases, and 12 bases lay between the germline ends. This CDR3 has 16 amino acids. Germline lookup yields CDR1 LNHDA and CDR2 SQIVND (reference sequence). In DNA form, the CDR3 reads TGTGCCAGTAGTATGTTGGGGGGAAGCTCTGGAAACACCATATATTTT. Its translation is CASSMLGGSSGNTIYF.